The T cell receptor (beta chain) described here comes from a study of T cell responses to AZD1222 COVID-19 vaccine. TCRdb's table, derived via immunoSEQ multiplex PCR, lists solely in-frame clones and lacks some. This table has approximately 220,000 clones, under 95% appearing once. The ends lost 6 bases at V and 6 bases at J; junction bases unmatched: 9. The CDR3 length is 14 residues. Looked up from germline, CDR1 is MNHNY and CDR2 is SVGAGI (reference sequence). V gene TRBV6-6 combines with J gene TRBJ1-1; TRBD1 agrees at 8 bases. The sequence was collected from an adult in good health. The sample was peripheral blood, taken on day 0 of MenACWY control vaccination. CDR3 region: CASSQGARVPEAFF. The CDR3 DNA reads TGTGCCAGCAGCCAGGGGGCGCGGGTCCCTGAAGCTTTCTTT.